This TCR beta chain was found in a study of OX40 agonist ivuxolimab in advanced cancers. Generated by immunoSEQ multiplex PCR, the TCRdb table keeps only in-frame clones and is missing some. The profile shows tens of thousands of clones, 65% to 90% of them singletons. The CDR3 length is 15 residues. Trimming removed 5 bases from V and 0 bases from J, with 14 bases in between. Germline V gene sequence: CDR1 SGHTA, CDR2 FQGNSA. Sequenced here: CD4+ or CD8+ T cells sorted from blood, sampled in a trial of the OX40 agonist ivuxolimab. The source is an adult with an advanced solid tumor such as melanoma, head and neck, liver or kidney cancer. The chain joins TRBV7-2 to TRBJ2-7, with D unresolved. This CDR3 is CASSPAPTRSYEQYF. The CDR3 nucleotides are TGTGCCAGCAGCCCTGCGCCTACCCGCTCCTACGAGCAGTACTTC.